This passage covers 10 T cell receptor beta chains from one sample sequenced in a study of tissue T cells after allogeneic stem cell transplantation (dated by TCRdb to between 2022 and 2023). Libraries were made using the immunoSEQ multiplex PCR assay. The table was pulled from immuneACCESS by TCRdb, which kept in-frame rearrangements only. Such tables lose some clones; where checked, under half of the loss comes from unresolved V genes, and the rest has no known cause. Within this sample are some 4,700 clones, with about 34% of them counted one time only. Approximately 9% of the sample belongs to the ten largest clones. What the time point label conveys for this sample: mouse harvest day 14 after allogeneic transplant. Mouse grafts consisting of 10^7 T-cell-depleted bone marrow cells combined with 10^6 splenic CD5+ T cells were administered by tail vein injection. Sequencing was performed on skin. These TCRs come from a female BALB/c mouse given C57BL/6 T cells with graft-versus-host disease after an allogeneic hematopoietic cell transplant.

In its sample, this clone was seen once. The gene symbols are mouse symbols. The DNA ends 1 residue before the CDR3 does, and the rest of the CDR3 is filled in from the germline J gene. V usage is TRBV26 and J usage is TRBJ1-6; D unclear. TRBJ1-6 is assigned to the ORF class and has an uncertain function. Germline V CDR1 and CDR2: KGHPV, FQNQEV (reference sequence). The germline V and J ends were trimmed by 1 base and 7 bases, with 5 bases remaining between them. This CDR3 region has 13 residues. Partial CDR3 DNA: TGTGCCAGCAGTCTGTGGGAGAATTCGCCCCTCTAC. It translates to CASSLWENSPLY. Given in full, the CDR3 is CASSLWENSPLYF.

Regarding this clone: Genes and germline come from the mouse. Read data end 1 residue before the CDR3 end; the end is taken from the germline J gene. The V and J genes are TRBV26 and TRBJ2-3; 9 bases match TRBD2. Germline V gene lookup returns CDR1 KGHPV and CDR2 FQNQEV (reference sequence). The V and J ends lost 6 bases and 3 bases, in that order; junction bases with no gene match: 4. CDR3 length equals 14 residues. CDR3 loop: CASRPTGGAETLYF. The CDR3 DNA, read in part, is TGTGCCAGCAGGCCCACTGGGGGGGCAGAAACGCTGTAT.

Notes on this clone: All gene names here are mouse names. Read data end 1 residue before the CDR3 end; the end is taken from the germline J gene. The chain has TRBV2 and TRBJ2-4, with TRBD2 matching 9 bases. Germline CDR1 reads LGHNA; CDR2 reads YSYQKL. Trimming cost V 3 bases and J 0 bases; bases outside gene matches: 4. The CDR3 runs to 16 residues. The CDR3 DNA, read in part, is TGTGCCAGCAGCCACGGACTGGGGACTAGTCAAAACACCTTGTAC. Translating gives CASSHGLGTSQNTLY. The whole CDR3 sequence is CASSHGLGTSQNTLYF.

By sample share, this clone is large. Gene labels here are mouse ones. The sequence runs out 1 residue before the end of the CDR3; the remainder is reconstructed from the germline J gene. V usage is TRBV19 and J usage is TRBJ1-4; the D gene is possibly TRBD1 (6 bases). The CDR3 sequence is 14 residues long. The V gene lost 2 bases and the J gene lost 1 base, with 6 bases spanning the gap. Germline V gene lookup returns CDR1 FNHDT and CDR2 SITEND (reference sequence). The CDR3 protein is CASSIRGSNERLFF. CDR3 bases read: TGTGCCAGCAGTATCAGGGGTTCCAACGAAAGATTATTT.

In regard to this clone: Germline and genes here are mouse. The CDR3 is cut off 1 residue early in the read; its end comes from the germline J gene. The J gene is TRBJ1-1, the V gene TRBV26, with TRBD1 matching over 7 bases. With V trimmed by 4 bases and J by 1 base, 3 bases remained unmatched. CDR1 is KGHPV, CDR2 FQNQEV, per germline (reference sequence). The CDR3 length is 14 residues. The CDR3 DNA, read in part, is TGTGCCAGCAGTCCCCACAGGGGAAACACAGAAGTCTTC. Amino acid sequence: CASSPHRGNTEVF. The full CDR3 sequence reads CASSPHRGNTEVFF.

As regards this clone: Mouse germline and gene names are used. The CDR3 goes on 1 residue after the read ends, and that part is filled in from the germline J gene. The V gene is TRBV15, the J gene TRBJ1-1, with a tentative D call TRBD1 (5 bases). The CDR3 covers 13 residues. The V end lost 6 bases, the J end lost 3 bases, and 11 bases lay between the germline ends. Germline CDR1 reads SGHND; CDR2 reads FRSKSL. The CDR3 loop is CASRTQGDTEVFF. The DNA read from the CDR3 is TGTGCCAGCAGAACCCAGGGTGACACAGAAGTCTTC.

By share, this clone counts as medium-sized. Each gene name is a mouse one. The sequenced part of the CDR3 DNA is TGTGCCAGCAGCCCGGTCACCGGGCAGCTCTAC. It specifies CASSPVTGQLY. The whole CDR3 sequence is CASSPVTGQLYF. This sequence joins TRBV26 and TRBJ2-2; D is uncertain. The read terminates 1 residue before the CDR3 end, so the remaining end is supplied by the germline J gene. Germline values: CDR1 KGHPV, CDR2 FQNQEV (reference sequence). The V gene lost 6 bases and the J gene lost 4 bases, with 6 bases spanning the gap. The CDR3 is 12 residues long.

This clone rates as medium-sized. Gene names and germline refer to mouse. Coverage ceases 1 residue before the CDR3 finishes, and the germline J gene fills in the end. This chain links TRBV26 with TRBJ2-1; D tentatively reads TRBD1 or TRBD2 (5 bases each). V lost 4 bases and J lost 7, with 14 bases in between. Germline loops: CDR1 KGHPV, CDR2 FQNQEV (reference sequence). The CDR3 sequence is 14 residues long. The CDR3 region is CASSRGAMRAEQFF. The covered CDR3 bases are TGTGCCAGCAGTCGAGGGGCGATGAGAGCTGAGCAGTTC.

The sample holds a few counts of this clone. Germline and genes here are mouse. The read comes to an end 1 residue before the CDR3 does, leaving the germline J gene to fill in the end. The chain recombines TRBV16 with TRBJ2-2, with 8 bases lining up with TRBD2. The CDR3 runs to 15 residues. Germline assignment: CDR1 SGHSA and CDR2 FRNQAP. Trimming took 3 bases from V and 2 from J; bases not matched to a gene: 2. The DNA read from the CDR3 is TGTGCAAGCAGCTTGGGGGGGCGCAACACCGGGCAGCTCTAC. It codes for CASSLGGRNTGQLY. The whole CDR3 is CASSLGGRNTGQLYF.

By share of the sample, this clone is medium-sized. Gene labels here are mouse ones. The read ends 1 residue before the CDR3 terminus; that terminus is restored from the germline J gene. This chain uses TRBV3 with TRBJ2-3; 7 positions agree with TRBD2. This CDR3 region has 15 residues. The V segment lost 1 base and the J segment 0 bases; nucleotides outside the gene matches: 1. The germline CDR1 and CDR2 sequences are SNHLY and FYNGKV (reference sequence). The CDR3 bases that were read are TGTGCCAGCAGCTTAGATGGGGGGAGTGCAGAAACGCTGTAT. This translates into CASSLDGGSAETLY. The full CDR3 sequence reads CASSLDGGSAETLYF.